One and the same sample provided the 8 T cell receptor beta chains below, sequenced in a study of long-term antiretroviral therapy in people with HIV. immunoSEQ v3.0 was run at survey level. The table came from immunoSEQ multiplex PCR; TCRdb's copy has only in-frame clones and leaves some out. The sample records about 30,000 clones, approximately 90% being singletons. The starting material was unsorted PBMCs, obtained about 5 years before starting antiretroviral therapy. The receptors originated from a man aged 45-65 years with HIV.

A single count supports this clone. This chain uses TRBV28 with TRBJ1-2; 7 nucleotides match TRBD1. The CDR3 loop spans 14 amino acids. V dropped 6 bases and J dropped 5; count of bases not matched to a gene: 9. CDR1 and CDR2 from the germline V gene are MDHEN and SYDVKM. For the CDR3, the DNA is TGTGCCAGCAGAGCTCCCGACAGGGAATATGGCTACACCTTC. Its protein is CASRAPDREYGYTF.

CDR3 sequence reads: CASSLDSASGRGSGEQFF. CDR3 in DNA: TGTGCCAGCAGCTTAGATTCGGCTAGCGGGCGTGGTAGTGGTGAGCAGTTCTTC. The V and J genes are TRBV11-3 and TRBJ2-1; 8 bases map to TRBD2. The CDR3 consists of 18 residues. After removal of 0 bases from V and 9 bases from J, the junction contained 16 bases not matched to a gene. The germline gives CDR1 SGHNT, CDR2 YENEEA.

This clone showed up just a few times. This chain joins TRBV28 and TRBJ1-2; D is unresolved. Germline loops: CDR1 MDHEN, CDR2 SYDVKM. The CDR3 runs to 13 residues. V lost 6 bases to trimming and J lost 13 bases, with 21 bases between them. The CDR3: CASSRAGSSLSTF. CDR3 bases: TGTGCCAGCAGCCGCGCCGGGTCGAGTCTGAGCACCTTC.

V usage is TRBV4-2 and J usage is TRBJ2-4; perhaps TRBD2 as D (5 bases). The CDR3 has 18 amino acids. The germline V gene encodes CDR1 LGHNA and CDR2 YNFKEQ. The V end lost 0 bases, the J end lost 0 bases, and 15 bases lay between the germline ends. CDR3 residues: CASSQDGPGLTAKNIQYF. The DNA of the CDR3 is TGTGCCAGCAGCCAAGACGGCCCTGGACTGACAGCCAAAAACATTCAGTACTTC.

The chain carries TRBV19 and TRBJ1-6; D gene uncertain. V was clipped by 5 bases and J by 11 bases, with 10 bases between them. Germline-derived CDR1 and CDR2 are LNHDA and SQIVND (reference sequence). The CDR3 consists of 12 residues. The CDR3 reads CASSGWATPLHF. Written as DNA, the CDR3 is TGTGCCAGTAGTGGCTGGGCAACACCCCTCCACTTT.

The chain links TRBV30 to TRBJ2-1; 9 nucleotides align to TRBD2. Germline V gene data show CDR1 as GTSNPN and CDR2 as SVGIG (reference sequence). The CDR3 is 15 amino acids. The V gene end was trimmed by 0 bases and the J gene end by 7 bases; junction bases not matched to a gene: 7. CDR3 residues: CAWSVGSGRRNEQFF. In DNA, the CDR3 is TGTGCCTGGAGTGTCGGGAGCGGGAGGAGGAATGAGCAGTTCTTC.

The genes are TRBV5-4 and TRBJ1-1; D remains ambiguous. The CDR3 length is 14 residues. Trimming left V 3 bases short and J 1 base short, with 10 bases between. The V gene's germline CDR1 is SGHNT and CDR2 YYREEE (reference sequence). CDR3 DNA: TGTGCCAGCAGCTCCTGGACTGAGAACACTGAAGCTTTCTTT. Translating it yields CASSSWTENTEAFF.

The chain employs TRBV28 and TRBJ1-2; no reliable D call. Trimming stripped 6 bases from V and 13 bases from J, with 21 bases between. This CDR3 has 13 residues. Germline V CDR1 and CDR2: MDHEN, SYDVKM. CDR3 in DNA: TGTGCCAGCAGGACCCCCCGGGCTGCCCGGGCCACCTTC. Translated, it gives CASRTPRAARATF.